This T cell receptor (beta chain) appears in the sequencing data of a study of cytomegalovirus exposure and HLA in healthy donors. Primers: 60 Vbeta forward and 13 Jbeta reverse. Using immunoSEQ multiplex PCR, the repertoire was profiled, and TCRdb retains in-frame clones only, with some absent. Seen here are 180,000 or so clones, around 68% observed once, and the top ten hold roughly 2.9%. Study outcomes and limitations: A later analysis found that most CMV-associated TCR beta chains appeared HLA-restricted.

A few counts support this clone. Its cognate antigen is unknown. At one boundary the junction diverges from the germline segment, which might be a read error. There are 14 residues in the CDR3. The V gene's germline CDR1 is SGHAT and CDR2 FQNNGV. The chain is built from TRBV11-2 and TRBJ2-7; 8 bases map to TRBD1. Source material: PBMCs. This TCR derives from a man aged 40-49 years in good health and CMV-seronegative. CDR3 nucleotide sequence: TGTGCCAGCAGCCTAGACAGGGGTTCCTACGAGCAGTACTTC. Protein: CASSLDRGSYEQYF.